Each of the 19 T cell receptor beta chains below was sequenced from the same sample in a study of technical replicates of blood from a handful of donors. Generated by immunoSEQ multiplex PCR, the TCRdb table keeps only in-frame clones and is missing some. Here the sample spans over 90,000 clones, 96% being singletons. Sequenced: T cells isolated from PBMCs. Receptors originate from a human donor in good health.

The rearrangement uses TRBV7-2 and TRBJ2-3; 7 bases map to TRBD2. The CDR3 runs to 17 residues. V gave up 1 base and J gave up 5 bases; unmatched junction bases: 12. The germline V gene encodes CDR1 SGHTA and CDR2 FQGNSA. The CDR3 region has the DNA TGTGCCAGCAGCTTAGAGGAACGGGGGGTCCCTAAAGATACGCAGTATTTT. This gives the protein CASSLEERGVPKDTQYF. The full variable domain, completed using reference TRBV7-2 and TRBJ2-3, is GAGVSQSPSNKVTEKGKDVELRCDPISGHTALYWYRQSLGQGLEFLIYFQGNSAPDKSGLPSDRFSAERTGGSVSTLTIQRTQQEDSAVYLCASSLEERGVPKDTQYFGPGTRLTVL.

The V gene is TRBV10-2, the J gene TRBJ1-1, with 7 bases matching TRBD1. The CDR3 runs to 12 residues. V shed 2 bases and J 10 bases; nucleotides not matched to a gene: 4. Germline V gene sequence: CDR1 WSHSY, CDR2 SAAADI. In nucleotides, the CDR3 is TGCGCCAGCAGTGAGACAGGGGCTAGAGCTTTCTTT. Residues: CASSETGARAFF.

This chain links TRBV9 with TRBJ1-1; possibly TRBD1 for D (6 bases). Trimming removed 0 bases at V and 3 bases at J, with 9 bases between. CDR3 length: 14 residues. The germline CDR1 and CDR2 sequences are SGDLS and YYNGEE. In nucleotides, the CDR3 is TGTGCCAGCAGCGTAGCCTCAGGGGACACTGAAGCTTTCTTT. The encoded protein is CASSVASGDTEAFF. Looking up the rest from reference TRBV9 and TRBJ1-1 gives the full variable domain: DSGVTQTPKHLITATGQRVTLRCSPRSGDLSVYWYQQSLDQGLQFLIQYYNGEERAKGNILERFSAQQFPDLHSELNLSSLELGDSALYFCASSVASGDTEAFFGQGTRLTVV.

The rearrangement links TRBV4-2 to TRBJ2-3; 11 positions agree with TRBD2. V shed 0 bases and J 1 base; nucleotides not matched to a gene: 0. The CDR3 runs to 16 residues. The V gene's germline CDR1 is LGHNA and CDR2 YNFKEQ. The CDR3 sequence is CASSQELAGGTDTQYF. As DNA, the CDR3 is TGTGCCAGCAGCCAAGAACTAGCGGGAGGCACAGATACGCAGTATTTT.

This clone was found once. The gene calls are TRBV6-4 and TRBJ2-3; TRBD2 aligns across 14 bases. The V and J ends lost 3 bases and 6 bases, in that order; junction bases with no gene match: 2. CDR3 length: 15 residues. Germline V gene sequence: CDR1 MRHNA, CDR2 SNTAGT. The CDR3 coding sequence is TGTGCCAGCAGTGAGGGGACTAGCGGGAGTGATACGCAGTATTTT. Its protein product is CASSEGTSGSDTQYF.

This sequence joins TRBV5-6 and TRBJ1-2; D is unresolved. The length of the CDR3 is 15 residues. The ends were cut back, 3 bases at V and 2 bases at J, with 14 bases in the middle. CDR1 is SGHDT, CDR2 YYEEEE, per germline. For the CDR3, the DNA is TGTGCCAGCAGCTACCATAGGGAGCCCAACTATGGCTACACCTTC. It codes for CASSYHREPNYGYTF.

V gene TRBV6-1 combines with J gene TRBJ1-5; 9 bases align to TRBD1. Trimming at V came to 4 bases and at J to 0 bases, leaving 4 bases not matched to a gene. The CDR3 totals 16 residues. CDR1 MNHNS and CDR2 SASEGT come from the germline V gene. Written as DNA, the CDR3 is TGTGCCAGCAGTGTTACAGGGGGCTTTAGCAATCAGCCCCAGCATTTT. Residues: CASSVTGGFSNQPQHF.

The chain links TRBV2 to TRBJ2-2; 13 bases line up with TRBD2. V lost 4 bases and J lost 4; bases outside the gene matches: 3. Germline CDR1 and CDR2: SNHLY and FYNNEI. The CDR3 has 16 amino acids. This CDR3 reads CASSGTSGSITGELFF. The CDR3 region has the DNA TGTGCCAGCAGTGGGACTAGCGGGAGTATCACCGGGGAGCTGTTTTTT.

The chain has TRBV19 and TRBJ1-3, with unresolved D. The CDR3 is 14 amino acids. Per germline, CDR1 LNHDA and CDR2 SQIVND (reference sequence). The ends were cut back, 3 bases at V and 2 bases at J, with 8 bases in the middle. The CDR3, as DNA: TGTGCCAGTAGTATTACCGGGGCTGGAAACACCATATATTTT. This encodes CASSITGAGNTIYF.

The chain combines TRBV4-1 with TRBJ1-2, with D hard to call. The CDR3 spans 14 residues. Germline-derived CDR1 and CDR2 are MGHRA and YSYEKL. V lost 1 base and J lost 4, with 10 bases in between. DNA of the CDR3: TGCGCCAGCAGCCAAGTTCTCAGGTCCTATGGCTACACCTTC. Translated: CASSQVLRSYGYTF.

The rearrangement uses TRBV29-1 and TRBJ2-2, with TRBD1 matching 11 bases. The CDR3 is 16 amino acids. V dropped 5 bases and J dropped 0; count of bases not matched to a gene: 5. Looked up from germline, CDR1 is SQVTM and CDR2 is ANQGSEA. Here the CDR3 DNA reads TGCAGCGTTAAGGACAGGGGGCAGACGAACACCGGGGAGCTGTTTTTT. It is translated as CSVKDRGQTNTGELFF.

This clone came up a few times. The CDR3: CASTEGQGYTEAFF. In DNA form, the CDR3 reads TGTGCCAGCACGGAAGGACAGGGGTACACTGAAGCTTTCTTT. The V and J genes are TRBV6-5 and TRBJ1-1, with 9 nucleotides matching TRBD1. This CDR3 has 14 residues. Trimming took 7 bases from V and 3 from J; bases not matched to a gene: 6. The germline CDR1 and CDR2 sequences are MNHEY and SVGAGI.

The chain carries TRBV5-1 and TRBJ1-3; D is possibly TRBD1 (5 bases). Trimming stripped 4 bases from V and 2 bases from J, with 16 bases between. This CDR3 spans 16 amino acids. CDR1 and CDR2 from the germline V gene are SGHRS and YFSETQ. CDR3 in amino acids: CASSPMGLGAGNTIYF. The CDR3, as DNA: TGCGCCAGCAGCCCAATGGGACTGGGAGCTGGAAACACCATATATTTT.

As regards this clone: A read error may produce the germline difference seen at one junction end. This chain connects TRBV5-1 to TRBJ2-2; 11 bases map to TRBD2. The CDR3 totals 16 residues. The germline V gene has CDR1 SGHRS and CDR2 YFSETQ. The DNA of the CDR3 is TGCGCCAGCAGATTGGGACTAGCGGATCTCACCGGGGAGCTGTTTTTT. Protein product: CASRLGLADLTGELFF.

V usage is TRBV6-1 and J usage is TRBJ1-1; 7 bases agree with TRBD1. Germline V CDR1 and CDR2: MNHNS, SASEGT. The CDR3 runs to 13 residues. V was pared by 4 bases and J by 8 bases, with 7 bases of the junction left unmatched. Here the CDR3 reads CASSGIPGQEAFF. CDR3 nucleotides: TGTGCCAGCAGTGGAATACCGGGACAGGAAGCTTTCTTT.

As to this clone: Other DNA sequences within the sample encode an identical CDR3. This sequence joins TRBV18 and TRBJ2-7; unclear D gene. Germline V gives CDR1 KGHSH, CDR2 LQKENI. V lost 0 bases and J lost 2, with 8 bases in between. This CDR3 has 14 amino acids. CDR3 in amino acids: CASSPPTGTYEQYF. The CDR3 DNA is TGTGCCAGCTCACCACCTACTGGTACCTACGAGCAGTACTTC.

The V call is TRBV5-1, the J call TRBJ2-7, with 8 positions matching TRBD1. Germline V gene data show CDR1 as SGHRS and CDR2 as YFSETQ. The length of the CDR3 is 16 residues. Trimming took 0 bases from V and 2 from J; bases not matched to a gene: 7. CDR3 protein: CASSLGFGTGTYEQYF. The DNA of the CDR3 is TGCGCCAGCAGCTTGGGATTCGGGACAGGAACCTACGAGCAGTACTTC.

For the CDR3, the DNA is TGTGCCAGCAGCTTAGACAGGTGGGAGAGCTCCTACAATGAGCAGTTCTTC. It yields the protein CASSLDRWESSYNEQFF. The chain combines TRBV7-3 with TRBJ2-1, with D perhaps TRBD1 (6 bases). V shed 2 bases and J shed 0 bases, with 14 bases lying between them. Germline-derived CDR1 and CDR2 are SGHTA and FQGTGA. This CDR3 is 17 amino acids long.

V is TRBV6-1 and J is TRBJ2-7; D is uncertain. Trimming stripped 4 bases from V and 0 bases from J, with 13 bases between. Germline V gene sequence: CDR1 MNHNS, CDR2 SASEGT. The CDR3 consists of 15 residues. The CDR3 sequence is CASSVRRQSSYEQYF. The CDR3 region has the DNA TGTGCCAGCAGTGTTCGGCGGCAGAGCTCCTACGAGCAGTACTTC.